The 27 T cell receptor beta chains reported below all come from one sample, sequenced in a study of T cells after yellow fever vaccination. TCRdb passed the 5' RACE reads through MiXCR, listing each CDR3 protein once. The sample shows approximately 240,000 distinct CDR3 sequences, over 3% of them seen only once. The material was PBMCs, obtained 15 days after the yellow fever booster vaccination. The receptors originated from a young man who received the YFV17D yellow fever vaccine.

This clonotype was recorded many times. The genes are TRBV29-1 and TRBJ2-5; either TRBD1 or TRBD2 may fit D (5 bases each). This CDR3 is built from 17 residues. V lost 7 bases and J 2 bases, leaving 26 bases between the germline ends. Germline CDR1 is SQVTM and CDR2 is ANQGSEA. The CDR3 DNA sequence: TGCAGCGCTGCGCGCGGCGCCGGGACGGAGAAACAAGAGACCCAGTACTTC. Translated, it gives CSAARGAGTEKQETQYF. Based on the CDR3 plus reference TRBV29-1 and TRBJ2-5, the full variable domain is SAVISQKPSRDICQRGTSLTIQCQVDSQVTMMFWYRQQPGQSLTLIATANQGSEATYESGFVIDKFPISRPNLTFSTLTVSNMSPEDSSIYLCSAARGAGTEKQETQYFGPGTRLLVL.

Many counts were recorded for this clonotype. CDR3 in amino acids: CASRQEVPGGTQYF. DNA for the CDR3: TGCGCCAGCAGGCAGGAAGTACCCGGAGGGACCCAGTACTTC. The genes are TRBV5-1 and TRBJ2-5; TRBD2 might be the D (5 bases). Trimming took 5 bases from V and 7 from J, leaving 18 bases between them. The V gene's germline CDR1 is SGHRS and CDR2 YFSETQ. The CDR3 covers 14 residues.

This clonotype came up a few times. This sequence joins TRBV5-6 and TRBJ1-5; D may be TRBD1 (6 bases). Germline V CDR1 and CDR2: SGHDT, YYEEEE. V lost 4 bases and J lost 3, with 11 bases in between. This CDR3 is 14 amino acids long. CDR3 in amino acids: CASSRQGFNQPQHF. The CDR3 DNA is TGTGCCAGCAGCCGCCAGGGGTTCAATCAGCCCCAGCATTTT.

This clonotype has at least ten counts. DNA of the CDR3: TGTGCCAGCTCACCAGTCGTTTCCTACGAGCAGTACTTC. It codes for CASSPVVSYEQYF. J is TRBJ2-7 and V is TRBV18; D unclear. Trimming removed 2 bases from V and 1 base from J, with 6 bases in between. The CDR3 has 13 residues. Germline V gives CDR1 KGHSH, CDR2 LQKENI.

In this sample, this clonotype turned up a few times. The chain combines TRBV3-1 with TRBJ2-2; D may match TRBD1 or TRBD2 (5 bases each). This CDR3 has 13 amino acids. CDR1 and CDR2 (germline): LGHDT, YNNKEL (reference sequence). With 3 bases removed from V and 4 bases from J, the gap between germline ends came to 6 bases. The CDR3 DNA follows: TGTGCCAGCAGCCAGAGGGGCACCGGGGAGCTGTTTTTT. The encoded protein is CASSQRGTGELFF.

This clonotype showed up just a few times. The chain combines TRBV3-1 with TRBJ2-3, with TRBD1 matching over 9 bases. Germline V gene data show CDR1 as LGHDT and CDR2 as YNNKEL (reference sequence). Trimming took 11 bases from V and 6 from J; bases not matched to a gene: 15. The CDR3 spans 15 residues. The CDR3 nucleotides are TGTGCCTCCACGGTAGGGACAGGGATAAAGGATACGCAGTATTTT. Translated, it gives CASTVGTGIKDTQYF.

There are many counts of this clonotype. The J gene is TRBJ2-7, the V gene TRBV7-2, with D perhaps matching TRBD2 (6 bases). V lost 5 bases and J 0 bases, leaving 14 bases between the germline ends. The CDR3 loop spans 15 amino acids. CDR1 and CDR2 (germline): SGHTA, FQGNSA. CDR3 in DNA: TGTGCCAGCAGCCTGGGACTGGCAAGCTCCTACGAGCAGTACGTC. Translating it yields CASSLGLASSYEQYV.

Many counts were recorded for this clonotype. This chain connects TRBV7-8 to TRBJ1-5, with 12 bases lining up with TRBD1. The germline CDR1 and CDR2 sequences are SGHVS and FQNEAQ. CDR3 size: 16 residues. J lost 6 bases, V lost 0 bases, and 3 bases had no gene match. The CDR3 DNA reads as TGTGCCAGCAGCTTAGCGGGACAGGGGGCAGGTCAGCCCCAGCATTTT. Amino acid sequence: CASSLAGQGAGQPQHF.

This clonotype came up many times. The V and J genes are TRBV4-1 and TRBJ2-5, with 7 bases identical to TRBD1. The V gene's germline CDR1 is MGHRA and CDR2 YSYEKL. Unmatched junction bases numbered 9, after V lost 3 bases and J lost 5 bases. This CDR3 has 15 residues. CDR3 amino acids: CASSHKGTAWETQYF. The CDR3, as DNA: TGCGCCAGCAGCCATAAAGGGACAGCTTGGGAGACCCAGTACTTC.

Many counts were recorded for this clonotype. The chain combines TRBV10-3 with TRBJ1-2; D remains unclear. CDR3 length: 13 residues. With 0 bases removed from V and 8 bases from J, the gap between germline ends came to 10 bases. Per the germline V gene, CDR1 is ENHRY and CDR2 is SYGVKD. CDR3 sequence: CAISESRFEGYTF. The CDR3 coding sequence is TGTGCCATCAGTGAGTCCAGATTCGAGGGCTACACCTTC.

This clonotype was counted ten times or more. The chain uses TRBV5-6 and TRBJ2-1; 9 positions agree with TRBD2. This CDR3 has 15 amino acids. CDR1 and CDR2 from the germline V gene are SGHDT and YYEEEE. Trimming cost V 4 bases and J 5 bases; bases outside gene matches: 7. The DNA of the CDR3 is TGTGCCAGCAGCACGGGACTAGCCGAGCACAATGAGCAGTTCTTC. This codes for CASSTGLAEHNEQFF.

This rearrangement joins TRBV5-6 to TRBJ1-1; TRBD1 matches at 7 bases. Per germline, CDR1 SGHDT and CDR2 YYEEEE. The CDR3 is made up of 12 amino acids. The V segment lost 1 base and the J segment 11 bases; nucleotides outside the gene matches: 5. CDR3 nucleotide sequence: TGTGCCAGCAGCTTGCAGACAGGGAGGGCTTTCTTT. Translation gives CASSLQTGRAFF.

This clonotype showed up many times. J is TRBJ2-3 and V is TRBV3-1; 8 bases fit TRBD1. The CDR3 runs 16 residues. Germline V CDR1 and CDR2: LGHDT, YNNKEL (reference sequence). J lost 7 bases, V lost 1 base, and 10 bases had no gene match. As DNA, the CDR3 is TGTGCCAGCAGCCAAGCCGACCGGGACAGGATCTATACGCAGTATTTT. Protein product: CASSQADRDRIYTQYF.

This clonotype was observed many times. The rearrangement links TRBV10-2 to TRBJ2-2; D remains unclear. Germline CDR1 is WSHSY and CDR2 is SAAADI. The CDR3 sequence is 14 residues long. The V end lost 6 bases, the J end lost 6 bases, and 14 bases lay between the germline ends. CDR3 DNA: TGCGCCAGCAGCTTGACAAGGACGCCCGGGGAGCTGTTTTTT. This codes for CASSLTRTPGELFF.

This clonotype was detected many times. Here the CDR3 reads CASSPGNQQPQHF. The CDR3 region has the DNA TGTGCCAGCTCACCCGGAAATCAGCAGCCCCAGCATTTT. J is TRBJ1-5 and V is TRBV18; no reliable D call. This CDR3 is 13 amino acids long. Trimming removed 3 bases from V and 7 bases from J, with 10 bases in between. Germline V gene data show CDR1 as KGHSH and CDR2 as LQKENI.

At least ten counts were recorded for this clonotype. The DNA for the CDR3 is TGCGCCAGCAGTCAAGGTCCAGGGTTCTCCTACGAGCAGTACTTC. This translates into CASSQGPGFSYEQYF. The chain has TRBV23-1 and TRBJ2-7; D is perhaps TRBD1 (5 bases). TRBV23-1 is an ORF; its function is uncertain. The CDR3 contains 15 residues. Trimming pared 2 bases from V and 0 bases from J, leaving 11 bases between.

In this sample, this clonotype turned up many times. V usage is TRBV6-6 and J usage is TRBJ2-3; 10 nucleotides line up with TRBD2. Trimming at V came to 8 bases and at J to 4 bases, leaving 6 bases not matched to a gene. This CDR3 spans 14 amino acids. Germline CDR1 reads MNHNY; CDR2 reads SVGAGI (reference sequence). CDR3 DNA sequence: TGTGCCAGCCTGTTAGCGGGGGGCCCAGATACGCAGTATTTT. Its translation: CASLLAGGPDTQYF.

This clonotype was recorded many times. The chain recombines TRBV11-1 with TRBJ1-1; D is possibly TRBD1 (5 bases). V dropped 3 bases and J dropped 4 bases, with 12 bases sitting between them. The CDR3 has 14 residues. CDR1 and CDR2 (germline): SGHAT, FQDESV (reference sequence). The CDR3: CASSFLRGSTEAFF. CDR3 nucleotides: TGTGCCAGCAGCTTCCTGCGGGGGAGCACTGAAGCTTTCTTT.

The table lists this clonotype with many counts. The CDR3 DNA reads TGCAGCGTGGCCGGGACAGGGAGCTATGGAAACACCATATATTTT. Protein: CSVAGTGSYGNTIYF. The rearrangement uses TRBV29-1 and TRBJ1-3; 9 bases match TRBD1. This CDR3 is 15 amino acids long. J was trimmed by 3 bases and V by 6 bases; bases with no gene match: 9. Looked up from germline, CDR1 is SQVTM and CDR2 is ANQGSEA.

This clonotype was counted ten times or more. The chain joins TRBV27 to TRBJ2-1; D gene unclear. Looked up from germline, CDR1 is MNHEY and CDR2 is SMNVEV (reference sequence). Between the trimmed V and J ends, which lost 3 bases and 7 bases, there was a span of 7 bases. The CDR3 length is 12 residues. CDR3 loop: CASSLLGNEQFF. As DNA, the CDR3 is TGTGCCAGCAGTTTGTTAGGGAATGAGCAGTTCTTC.

This clonotype has just a few counts. The chain recombines TRBV7-2 with TRBJ1-1; the D is unclear. CDR3 length: 12 residues. Germline V gene data show CDR1 as SGHTA and CDR2 as FQGNSA. V was shortened by 4 bases and J by 7 bases, with 10 bases between the two germline ends. The CDR3 spells CASSSFGGEAFF. In nucleotides, the CDR3 is TGTGCCAGCAGCTCTTTTGGTGGTGAAGCTTTCTTT.

This clonotype appeared many times. The chain is built from TRBV5-1 and TRBJ2-1, with D perhaps matching TRBD2 (7 bases). With 4 bases removed from V and 6 bases from J, the gap between germline ends came to 20 bases. This CDR3 spans 16 amino acids. CDR1 is SGHRS, CDR2 YFSETQ, per germline. In DNA form, the CDR3 reads TGCGCCAGCAGCCCCGATTGGGGGGGCGCACCCAATGAGCAGTTCTTC. Its translation is CASSPDWGGAPNEQFF.

This clonotype was observed many times. The rearrangement joins TRBV5-6 to TRBJ1-5; no clear D. CDR3 size: 15 residues. The germline V gene has CDR1 SGHDT and CDR2 YYEEEE. Trimming cost V 5 bases and J 7 bases, with 19 bases left between them. This CDR3 is CASSQRRLGSQPQHF. In DNA form, the CDR3 reads TGTGCCAGCAGTCAGCGCCGGCTCGGGTCCCAGCCCCAGCATTTT.

This clonotype was counted ten times or more. This chain uses TRBV6-1 with TRBJ2-5; TRBD1 or TRBD2 may be the D gene (5 bases each). Germline V gene sequence: CDR1 MNHNS, CDR2 SASEGT. V dropped 4 bases and J dropped 5 bases, with 17 bases sitting between them. This CDR3 is built from 15 residues. The CDR3 reads CASSGSDGGAETQYF. The CDR3 DNA reads TGTGCCAGCAGTGGATCCGATGGGGGTGCGGAGACCCAGTACTTC.

This clonotype was observed a few times. The chain recombines TRBV5-1 with TRBJ2-3; D may be TRBD1 or TRBD2 (5 bases each). Trimming removed 3 bases from V and 4 bases from J, with 15 bases in between. The germline V gene encodes CDR1 SGHRS and CDR2 YFSETQ. The CDR3 loop spans 15 amino acids. The CDR3 loop reads CASSWDPGRADTQYF. DNA for the CDR3: TGCGCCAGCAGCTGGGACCCCGGGCGAGCAGATACGCAGTATTTT.

This clonotype has ten or more counts. The chain recombines TRBV6-4 with TRBJ2-3, with 11 nucleotides matching TRBD2. The CDR3 runs 15 residues. Germline lookup yields CDR1 MRHNA and CDR2 SNTAGT. V was clipped by 4 bases and J by 3 bases; unmatched bases: 3. CDR3: CASSASSGGTDTQYF. The CDR3, as DNA: TGTGCCAGCAGTGCCTCTAGCGGGGGGACAGATACGCAGTATTTT.

This clonotype occurred many times. V and J are TRBV21-1 and TRBJ2-7; the table calls TRBD1, which could not be checked here. TRBV21-1 is designated a pseudogene. This CDR3 has 16 residues. CDR3 nucleotides: TGTGCCAGCAGCAAAAGGCCGGGACTAGGGTCCTACGAGCAGTACGTC. Translation gives CASSKRPGLGSYEQYV.